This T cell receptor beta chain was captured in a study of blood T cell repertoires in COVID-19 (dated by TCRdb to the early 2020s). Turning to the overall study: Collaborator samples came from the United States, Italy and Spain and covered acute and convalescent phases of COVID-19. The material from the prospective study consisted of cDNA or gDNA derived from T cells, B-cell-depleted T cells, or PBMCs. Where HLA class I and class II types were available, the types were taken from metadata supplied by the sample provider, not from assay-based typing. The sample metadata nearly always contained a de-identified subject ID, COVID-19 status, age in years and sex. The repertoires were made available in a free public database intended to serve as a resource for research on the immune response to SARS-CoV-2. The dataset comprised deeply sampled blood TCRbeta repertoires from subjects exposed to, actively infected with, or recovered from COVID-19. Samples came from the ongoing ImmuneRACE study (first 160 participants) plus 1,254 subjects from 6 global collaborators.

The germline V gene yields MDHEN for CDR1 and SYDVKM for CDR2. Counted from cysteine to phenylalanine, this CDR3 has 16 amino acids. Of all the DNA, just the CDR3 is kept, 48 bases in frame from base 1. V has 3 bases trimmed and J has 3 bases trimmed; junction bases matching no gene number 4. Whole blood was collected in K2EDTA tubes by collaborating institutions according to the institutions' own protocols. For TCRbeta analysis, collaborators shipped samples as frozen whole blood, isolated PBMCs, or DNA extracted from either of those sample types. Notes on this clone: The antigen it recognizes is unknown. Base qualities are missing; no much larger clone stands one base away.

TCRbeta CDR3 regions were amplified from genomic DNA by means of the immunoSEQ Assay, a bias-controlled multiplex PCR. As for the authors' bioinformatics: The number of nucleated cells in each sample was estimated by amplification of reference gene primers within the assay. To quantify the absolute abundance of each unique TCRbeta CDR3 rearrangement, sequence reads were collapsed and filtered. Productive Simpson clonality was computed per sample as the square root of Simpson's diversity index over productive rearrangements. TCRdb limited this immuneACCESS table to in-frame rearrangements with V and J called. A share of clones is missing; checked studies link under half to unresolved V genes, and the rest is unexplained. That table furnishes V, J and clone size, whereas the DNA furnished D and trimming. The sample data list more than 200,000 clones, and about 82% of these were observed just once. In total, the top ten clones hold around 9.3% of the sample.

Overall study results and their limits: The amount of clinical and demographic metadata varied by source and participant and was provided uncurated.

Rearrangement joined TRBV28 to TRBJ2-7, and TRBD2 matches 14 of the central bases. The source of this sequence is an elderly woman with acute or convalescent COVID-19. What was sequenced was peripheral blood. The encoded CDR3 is CASSLAGTSGSYEQYF. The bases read TGTGCCAGCAGTTTGGCAGGGACTAGCGGGAGCTACGAGCAGTACTTC.